The source of this TCR beta chain is a study of T cells in Graves' hyperthyroidism and ophthalmopathy. Overall study results and limits: The blood repertoire included most of the expanded thyroid clonotypes above 0.001.

As regards this clonotype: No antigen is known for it.

Investigators excluded patients with uncontrolled infection, other autoimmune disease, pregnancy or lactation. Orbital computed tomography and thyroid ultrasound, together with serum TRAb and thyroxine and clinical symptoms, were used for diagnoses. The CDR3 totals 11 residues. Trimming removed 7 bases at V and 7 bases at J, with 13 bases between. Germline assignment: CDR1 DFQATT and CDR2 SNEGSKA (reference sequence). RNA transcripts provided the source from which TCR beta CDR3 regions were amplified. RT-PCR in the first round (using the HTBI primer set) targeted the TCR CDR3. One entry per CDR3 protein, called by TCRdb with MiXCR from the multiplex PCR reads. Here the sample spans approximately 510,000 distinct CDR3 sequences, 40% to 55% being singletons.

This TCR derives from an adult woman with Graves' disease, either hyperthyroidism or ophthalmopathy (not recorded which). The chain employs TRBV20-1 and TRBJ1-2, with D tentatively TRBD1 (6 bases). Material for sequencing was peripheral blood or thyroid tissue (not recorded which). The CDR3 DNA reads as TGCAGTGGCCGGGACAAGGTTGGCTACACCTTC. Its protein is CSGRDKVGYTF.